Following are 27 T cell receptor beta chains from one sample sequenced in a study of blood T cell repertoires in COVID-19 (dated by TCRdb to the early 2020s). The library was prepared using the immunoSEQ multiplex PCR assay. Not all clones reach the TCRdb copy of this immuneACCESS table, which keeps in-frame sequences only. Checked studies attribute under half of the gap to unresolved V genes and leave the rest unexplained. The sample table shows roughly 250,000 clones, and just under 90% are seen once. The ten largest clones take up 3.7% of the sample. Input material: peripheral blood. The source is a woman in her 40s with acute or convalescent COVID-19.

This sequence joins TRBV9 and TRBJ1-3, with a weak D call TRBD1 (5 bases). Trimming removed 4 bases at V and 0 bases at J, with 11 bases between. The CDR3 consists of 15 residues. Germline CDR1 is SGDLS and CDR2 is YYNGEE. The CDR3 loop is CASSYSGGSGNTIYF. CDR3 nucleotide sequence: TGTGCCAGCAGCTACTCGGGGGGCTCTGGAAACACCATATATTTT. Combining the CDR3 with reference TRBV9 and TRBJ1-3 gives the whole variable domain DSGVTQTPKHLITATGQRVTLRCSPRSGDLSVYWYQQSLDQGLQFLIQYYNGEERAKGNILERFSAQQFPDLHSELNLSSLELGDSALYFCASSYSGGSGNTIYFGEGSWLTVV.

The chain couples TRBV19 to TRBJ1-5; D remains unclear. This CDR3 comprises 15 residues. Germline CDR1 LNHDA, CDR2 SQIVND (reference sequence). V lost 1 base and J lost 1, with 8 bases in between. The CDR3 nucleotides are TGTGCCAGTAGTATAGGGAGGGTAAGCAATCAGCCCCAGCATTTT. It encodes CASSIGRVSNQPQHF.

The chain recombines TRBV7-3 with TRBJ2-3, with D perhaps matching TRBD1 (6 bases). V lost 2 bases, J lost 1 base, and 10 bases lay in between. This CDR3 contains 15 residues. Germline CDR1 and CDR2: SGHTA and FQGTGA. This chain's CDR3 is CASSLDRTRTDTQYF. Written as DNA, the CDR3 is TGTGCCAGCAGCTTAGACAGGACCCGCACAGATACGCAGTATTTT. Based on the CDR3 plus reference TRBV7-3 and TRBJ2-3, the full variable domain is GAGVSQTPSNKVTEKGKYVELRCDPISGHTALYWYRQSLGQGPEFLIYFQGTGAADDSGLPNDRFFAVRPEGSVSTLKIQRTERGDSAVYLCASSLDRTRTDTQYFGPGTRLTVL.

This sequence joins TRBV5-8 and TRBJ2-3; the match to TRBD2 covers 9 bases. The CDR3 spans 15 residues. J was trimmed by 3 bases and V by 2 bases; bases with no gene match: 4. Germline CDR1 and CDR2: SGHTS and YDEGEE. The CDR3 nucleotides read TGTGCCAGCAGCTTTCTCGCGGGGGGGACAGATACGCAGTATTTT. It specifies CASSFLAGGTDTQYF.

This chain links TRBV4-1 with TRBJ1-2; 12 bases match TRBD1. The CDR3 length is 17 residues. Per germline, CDR1 MGHRA and CDR2 YSYEKL. The junction had 11 bases not matched to a gene; V was cut back by 3 bases and J by 6 bases. The CDR3 DNA reads TGCGCCAGCAGCCAGGGGGACAGGGGGCGGTATGGGGATGGCTACACCTTC. Translation gives CASSQGDRGRYGDGYTF.

The genes are TRBV9 and TRBJ2-1; D perhaps matches TRBD2 (5 bases). The CDR3 sequence is 14 residues long. Germline CDR1 reads SGDLS; CDR2 reads YYNGEE. Deletions cut 3 bases from V and 4 bases from J, with 11 bases between. As DNA, the CDR3 is TGTGCCAGCAGCGGGCTACTAGGTTACAATGAGCAGTTCTTC. It specifies CASSGLLGYNEQFF.

The rearrangement joins TRBV28 to TRBJ1-1; D unclear. This CDR3 region has 14 residues. Germline CDR1 reads MDHEN; CDR2 reads SYDVKM. V lost 2 bases and J 5 bases, leaving 12 bases between the germline ends. CDR3 loop: CASSLGGGRTEAFF. CDR3 sequence (DNA): TGTGCCAGCAGTTTAGGAGGAGGGAGGACTGAAGCTTTCTTT.

The chain employs TRBV30 and TRBJ1-5, with TRBD1 matching over 7 bases. The J segment lost 0 bases and the V segment lost 2 bases, leaving 7 bases of the junction unmatched. Germline V CDR1 and CDR2: GTSNPN, SVGIG (reference sequence). The CDR3 sequence is 16 residues long. Written as DNA, the CDR3 is TGTGCCTGGAGTTTCGGGACAGCGTATAGCAATCAGCCCCAGCATTTT. It encodes CAWSFGTAYSNQPQHF.

V usage is TRBV3-1 (or the pseudogene TRBV3-2) and J usage is TRBJ1-3, with 8 positions matching TRBD1. With V trimmed by 10 bases and J by 4 bases, 6 bases remained unmatched. The germline V gene has CDR1 LGHDT and CDR2 YNNKEL (reference sequence). CDR3 size: 13 residues. The CDR3 is CATKDRVGNTIYF. CDR3 nucleotide sequence: TGTGCCACAAAGGACAGGGTCGGAAACACCATATATTTT.

The chain employs TRBV6-5 and TRBJ1-4, with D tentatively TRBD1 (5 bases). The CDR3 extends over 14 amino acids. V dropped 6 bases and J dropped 2 bases, with 10 bases sitting between them. Germline V gene data show CDR1 as MNHEY and CDR2 as SVGAGI. CDR3 sequence (DNA): TGTGCCAGCAGAACGACAGTGACTAATGAAAAACTGTTTTTT. Translated: CASRTTVTNEKLFF.

The genes are TRBV9 and TRBJ2-1, with TRBD2 identical over 8 bases. V dropped 3 bases and J dropped 5; count of bases not matched to a gene: 10. The germline V gene has CDR1 SGDLS and CDR2 YYNGEE. The CDR3 runs 16 residues. The CDR3, as DNA: TGTGCCAGCAGCGCCTTGGGACTAGGGGGGGACAATGAGCAGTTCTTC. Its translation: CASSALGLGGDNEQFF. The full variable domain, rest sourced from reference TRBV9 and TRBJ2-1, is DSGVTQTPKHLITATGQRVTLRCSPRSGDLSVYWYQQSLDQGLQFLIQYYNGEERAKGNILERFSAQQFPDLHSELNLSSLELGDSALYFCASSALGLGGDNEQFFGPGTRLTVL.

The chain links TRBV19 to TRBJ1-1, with D perhaps TRBD1 (5 bases). Germline V CDR1 and CDR2: LNHDA, SQIVND (reference sequence). V dropped 5 bases and J dropped 5 bases, with 21 bases sitting between them. The CDR3 consists of 16 residues. CDR3 in DNA: TGTGCCAGTAGTCCTCGGAAGGTGGGCAGGGCTACTGAAGCTTTCTTT. It encodes CASSPRKVGRATEAFF.

This chain connects TRBV6-2 or TRBV6-3 to TRBJ2-7; 14 bases are a match to TRBD2. V dropped 6 bases and J dropped 4; count of bases not matched to a gene: 8. Germline-derived CDR1 and CDR2 are MNHEY and SVGEGT. The CDR3 is made up of 16 amino acids. CDR3 sequence (DNA): TGTGCCAGCAGCTTCGGACTAGCGGGGGGCGCTTACGAGCAGTACGTC. Translation: CASSFGLAGGAYEQYV.

The rearrangement joins TRBV5-1 to TRBJ1-2, with D possibly TRBD1 on 6 matching bases. Germline V CDR1 and CDR2: SGHRS, YFSETQ. The CDR3 spans 14 residues. Trimming removed 8 bases at V and 8 bases at J, with 22 bases between. This CDR3 reads CASTPGTQGRGYTF. Written as DNA, the CDR3 is TGCGCCAGTACCCCCGGGACACAGGGACGGGGCTACACCTTC.

The chain is built from TRBV19 and TRBJ2-1; 8 bases are shared with TRBD2. The CDR3 consists of 14 residues. CDR1 and CDR2 (germline): LNHDA, SQIVND (reference sequence). V shed 3 bases and J 6 bases; nucleotides not matched to a gene: 4. This chain's CDR3 is CASSIGRGANEQFF. The CDR3 DNA reads TGTGCCAGTAGTATTGGGCGGGGGGCCAATGAGCAGTTCTTC. Variable domain in full (rest from reference TRBV19 and TRBJ2-1): DGGITQSPKYLFRKEGQNVTLSCEQNLNHDAMYWYRQDPGQGLRLIYYSQIVNDFQKGDIAEGYSVSREKKESFPLTVTSAQKNPTAFYLCASSIGRGANEQFFGPGTRLTVL.

This chain links TRBV5-5 with TRBJ2-7; D may be TRBD1 (5 bases). Germline assignment: CDR1 SGHKS and CDR2 YYEKEE (reference sequence). The V end was cut by 0 bases, the J end by 0 bases, with 10 bases between. There are 15 residues in the CDR3. The CDR3 is CASSLVQGSSYEQYV. As DNA, the CDR3 is TGTGCCAGCAGCTTGGTCCAGGGAAGCTCCTACGAGCAGTACGTC.

The V and J genes are TRBV5-1 and TRBJ1-2, with 9 bases aligning to TRBD1. This CDR3 is built from 14 residues. Germline CDR1 SGHRS, CDR2 YFSETQ. Unmatched junction bases numbered 5, after V lost 4 bases and J lost 4 bases. CDR3 DNA sequence: TGCGCCAGCAGCCCCCGGACAGGGGCCTATGGCTACACCTTC. This encodes CASSPRTGAYGYTF. Combining the CDR3 with reference TRBV5-1 and TRBJ1-2 gives the whole variable domain KAGVTQTPRYLIKTRGQQVTLSCSPISGHRSVSWYQQTPGQGLQFLFEYFSETQRNKGNFPGRFSGRQFSNSRSEMNVSTLELGDSALYLCASSPRTGAYGYTFGSGTRLTVV.

This rearrangement joins TRBV7-9 to TRBJ1-2, with D possibly TRBD1 on 6 matching bases. This CDR3 is built from 15 residues. Germline loops: CDR1 SEHNR, CDR2 FQNEAQ (reference sequence). V shed 1 base and J shed 3 bases, with 12 bases lying between them. As DNA, the CDR3 is TGTGCCAGCAGCTTAGGTTTGGGGGCTGACTATGGCTACACCTTC. Encoded protein: CASSLGLGADYGYTF. The full variable domain, completed using reference TRBV7-9 and TRBJ1-2, is DTGVSQNPRHKITKRGQNVTFRCDPISEHNRLYWYRQTLGQGPEFLTYFQNEAQLEKSRLLSDRFSAERPKGSFSTLEIQRTEQGDSAMYLCASSLGLGADYGYTFGSGTRLTVV.

The chain has TRBV9 and TRBJ1-1; D is possibly TRBD1 (6 bases). With 3 bases removed from V and 9 bases from J, the gap between germline ends came to 18 bases. The V gene's germline CDR1 is SGDLS and CDR2 YYNGEE. This CDR3 comprises 14 residues. The CDR3 nucleotides are TGTGCCAGCAGCGCCCGACCCTACAGGGATCAAGCTTTCTTT. This encodes CASSARPYRDQAFF.

J is TRBJ2-1 and V is TRBV6-6; the D gene is possibly TRBD2 (6 bases). V was clipped by 0 bases and J by 6 bases, with 12 bases between them. The germline V gene encodes CDR1 MNHNY and CDR2 SVGAGI (reference sequence). The CDR3 sequence is 15 residues long. Here the CDR3 DNA reads TGTGCCAGCAGTTACTCGAACGGGGGACGCAATGAGCAGTTCTTC. It is translated as CASSYSNGGRNEQFF.

This sequence joins TRBV19 and TRBJ2-1, with 8 bases matching TRBD1. V trimming: 6 bases; J trimming: 8 bases; junction bases outside the gene matches: 9. From germline, CDR1 is LNHDA and CDR2 SQIVND (reference sequence). The CDR3 extends over 14 amino acids. CDR3 DNA sequence: TGTGCCAGTAGGCCTGGGACAGGACTCTATGAGCAGTTCTTC. Its protein is CASRPGTGLYEQFF.

The V gene is TRBV13, the J gene TRBJ2-1; D gene uncertain. The CDR3 has 12 amino acids. The germline V gene has CDR1 PRHDT and CDR2 FYEKMQ (reference sequence). Between the trimmed V and J ends, which lost 5 bases and 1 base, there was a span of 3 bases. The CDR3, as DNA: TGTGCCAGCAGCCGGTCCTACAATGAGCAGTTCTTC. Translation gives CASSRSYNEQFF.

The chain employs TRBV7-2 and TRBJ2-5, with D unresolved. This CDR3 comprises 13 residues. CDR1 is SGHTA, CDR2 FQGNSA, per germline. V was shortened by 1 base and J by 9 bases, with 12 bases between the two germline ends. The CDR3 loop is CASSLDPPQAQYF. The CDR3, as DNA: TGTGCCAGCAGCTTAGACCCTCCACAAGCCCAGTACTTC.

This clone has just one count. J is TRBJ2-5 and V is TRBV19; 13 bases align to TRBD2. CDR1 LNHDA and CDR2 SQIVND come from the germline V gene (reference sequence). The CDR3 spans 17 residues. Trimming took 0 bases from V and 5 from J; bases not matched to a gene: 6. CDR3 amino acids: CASSIDQLAGGQETQYF. Written as DNA, the CDR3 is TGTGCCAGTAGTATAGATCAACTAGCGGGGGGGCAGGAGACCCAGTACTTC.

The gene calls are TRBV2 and TRBJ1-5; no clear D gene. Trimming cost V 1 base and J 0 bases, with 10 bases left between them. Per germline, CDR1 SNHLY and CDR2 FYNNEI. The CDR3 totals 16 residues. CDR3 region: CASSEGGVYSNQPQHF. The CDR3 DNA is TGTGCCAGCAGTGAAGGCGGGGTTTATAGCAATCAGCCCCAGCATTTT.

The CDR3 sequence is CASSVEASLNSPLHF. The CDR3 nucleotides are TGTGCCAGCTCGGTAGAGGCGAGTTTAAATTCACCCCTCCACTTT. V gene TRBV2 combines with J gene TRBJ1-6, with D hard to call. CDR3 size: 15 residues. Trimming shortened V by 8 bases and J by 7 bases, and 18 bases separated the two germline ends. The germline V gene encodes CDR1 SNHLY and CDR2 FYNNEI.

The chain recombines TRBV7-8 with TRBJ2-7; maybe TRBD1 (7 bases). Deletions cut 1 base from V and 6 bases from J, with 10 bases between. The length of the CDR3 is 13 residues. The germline CDR1 and CDR2 sequences are SGHVS and FQNEAQ. The CDR3 spells CASSLGQGGEQYV. The DNA of the CDR3 is TGTGCCAGCAGCTTAGGTCAGGGGGGCGAGCAGTACGTC.